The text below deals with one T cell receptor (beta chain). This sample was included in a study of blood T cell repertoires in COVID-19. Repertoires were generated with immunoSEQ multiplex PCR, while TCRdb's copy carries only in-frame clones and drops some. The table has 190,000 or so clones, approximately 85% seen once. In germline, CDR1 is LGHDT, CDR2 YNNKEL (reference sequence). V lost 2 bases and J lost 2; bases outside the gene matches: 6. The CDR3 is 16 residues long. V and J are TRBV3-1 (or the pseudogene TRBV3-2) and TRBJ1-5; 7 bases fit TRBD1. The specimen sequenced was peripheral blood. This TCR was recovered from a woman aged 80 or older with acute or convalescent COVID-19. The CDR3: CASSQNRDRGNQPQHF. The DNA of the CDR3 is TGTGCCAGCAGCCAAAACCGGGACAGAGGCAATCAGCCCCAGCATTTT.